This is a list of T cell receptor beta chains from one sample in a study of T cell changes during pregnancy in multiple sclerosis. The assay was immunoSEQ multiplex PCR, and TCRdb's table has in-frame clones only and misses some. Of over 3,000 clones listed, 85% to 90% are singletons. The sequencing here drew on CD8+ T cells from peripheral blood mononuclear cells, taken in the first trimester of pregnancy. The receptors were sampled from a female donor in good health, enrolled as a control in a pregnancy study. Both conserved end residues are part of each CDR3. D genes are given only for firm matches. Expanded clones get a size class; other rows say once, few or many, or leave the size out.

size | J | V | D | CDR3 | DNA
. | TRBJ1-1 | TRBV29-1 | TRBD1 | CSVDAGTGGGTEAFF | TGCAGCGTTGACGCCGGGACAGGGGGAGGCACTGAAGCTTTCTTT
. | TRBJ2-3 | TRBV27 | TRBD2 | CASSQLAGAGPYSSTDTQYF | TGTGCCAGCAGTCAACTAGCGGGGGCCGGTCCCTATTCTAGCACAGATACGCAGTATTTT
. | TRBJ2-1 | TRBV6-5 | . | CASSYGDNPRNEQFF | TGTGCCAGCAGTTACGGTGACAATCCCAGGAATGAGCAGTTCTTC
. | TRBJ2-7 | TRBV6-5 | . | CASSPGTSPTYEQYF | TGTGCCAGCAGCCCTGGGACTTCACCAACCTACGAGCAGTACTTC
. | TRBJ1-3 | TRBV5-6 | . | CASSLAQGAGNTIYF | TGTGCCAGCAGCTTGGCCCAAGGGGCAGGAAACACCATATATTTT
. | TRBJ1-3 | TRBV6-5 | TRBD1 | CASRSDRGGNTIYF | TGTGCCAGCAGATCCGACAGGGGGGGAAACACCATATATTTT
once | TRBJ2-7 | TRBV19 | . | CASSIAGTPSWEQYF | TGTGCCAGTAGCATCGCCGGGACTCCGTCCTGGGAGCAGTACTTC
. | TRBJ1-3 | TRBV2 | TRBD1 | CASYSPDRGPPSSGNTIYF | TGTGCCAGCTATTCCCCGGACAGGGGGCCACCCAGCTCTGGAAACACCATATATTTT
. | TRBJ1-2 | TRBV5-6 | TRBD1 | CASSLDRGTGYTF | TGTGCCAGCAGCTTGGACAGGGGTACTGGCTACACCTTC
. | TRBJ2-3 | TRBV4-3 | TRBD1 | CASSQGEGQHTDTQYF | TGCGCCAGCAGCCAAGGAGAGGGACAGCACACAGATACGCAGTATTTT
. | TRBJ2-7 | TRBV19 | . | CASSPQGRHHYEQYF | TGTGCCAGTAGTCCCCAGGGGCGGCACCACTACGAGCAGTACTTC
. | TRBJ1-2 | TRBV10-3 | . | CAIPKGQVGYGYTF | TGTGCCATCCCGAAGGGGCAGGTTGGCTATGGCTACACCTTC
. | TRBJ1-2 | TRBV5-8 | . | CASSVQGANYGYTF | TGTGCCAGCAGCGTACAAGGAGCTAACTATGGCTACACCTTC
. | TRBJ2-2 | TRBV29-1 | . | CSVGGGPPNTGELFF | TGCAGCGTTGGAGGGGGACCCCCGAACACCGGGGAGCTGTTTTTT
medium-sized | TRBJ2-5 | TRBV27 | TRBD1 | CASSLGTGGQETQYF | TGTGCCAGCAGTTTGGGGACAGGGGGCCAAGAGACCCAGTACTTC
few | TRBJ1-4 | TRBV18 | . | CASSPDSTNEKLFF | TGTGCCAGCTCACCAGACAGCACTAATGAAAAACTGTTTTTT
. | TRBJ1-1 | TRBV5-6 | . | CASSLGGAWAFF | TGTGCCAGCAGCCTTGGGGGGGCTTGGGCTTTCTTT
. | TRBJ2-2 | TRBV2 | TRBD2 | CASRGVGDTGELFF | TGTGCCAGCCGGGGGGTGGGGGACACCGGGGAGCTGTTTTTT
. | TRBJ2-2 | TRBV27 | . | CASTPSGLGELFF | TGTGCCAGCACCCCCAGCGGGTTGGGGGAGCTGTTTTTT
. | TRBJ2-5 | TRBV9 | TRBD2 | CASSVEAGGGETQYF | TGTGCCAGCAGCGTAGAGGCGGGAGGGGGAGAGACCCAGTACTTC
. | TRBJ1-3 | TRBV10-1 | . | CASRRESGTGSSGNTIYF | TGCGCCAGCAGAAGAGAATCTGGTACTGGGAGCTCTGGAAACACCATATATTTT
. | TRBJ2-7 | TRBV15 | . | CATSDTGGDYEQYF | TGTGCCACCAGCGACACCGGAGGGGATTACGAGCAGTACTTC
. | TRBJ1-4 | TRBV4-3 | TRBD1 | CASSQDSQGYEKLFF | TGCGCCAGCAGCCAAGATTCACAGGGGTATGAAAAACTGTTTTTT
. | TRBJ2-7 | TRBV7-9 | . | CASSLTRERVYEQYF | TGTGCCAGCAGCTTAACCCGGGAGAGGGTATACGAGCAGTACTTC
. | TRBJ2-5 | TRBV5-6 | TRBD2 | CASSLGTSGGWETQYF | TGTGCCAGCAGCCTAGGAACTAGCGGGGGGTGGGAGACCCAGTACTTC
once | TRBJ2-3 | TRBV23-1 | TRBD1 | CASSQSEDRTLVGTDTQYF | TGCGCCAGCAGTCAATCGGAGGACAGGACCCTGGTCGGCACAGATACGCAGTATTTT
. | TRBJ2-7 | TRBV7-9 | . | CASSSADSISYEQYF | TGTGCCAGCAGCTCTGCGGACAGTATCTCCTACGAGCAGTACTTC
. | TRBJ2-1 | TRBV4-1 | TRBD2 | CASSQLGTSGQSDEQFF | TGCGCCAGCAGCCAACTGGGGACTAGTGGGCAATCCGATGAGCAGTTCTTC
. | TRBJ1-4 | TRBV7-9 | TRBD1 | CASSLTGANEKLFF | TGTGCCAGCAGCTTAACAGGGGCTAATGAAAAACTGTTTTTT
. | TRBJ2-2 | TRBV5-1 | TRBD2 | CASSFNPGLASAGELFF | TGCGCCAGCAGCTTCAATCCGGGACTAGCATCGGCCGGGGAGCTGTTTTTT
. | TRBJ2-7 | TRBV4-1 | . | CASSPTLQRQVYEQYF | TGCGCCAGCAGCCCAACGCTCCAGAGACAGGTCTACGAGCAGTACTTC
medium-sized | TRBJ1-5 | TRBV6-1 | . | CASSEEEWQPQHF | TGTGCCAGCAGTGAAGAGGAGTGGCAGCCCCAGCATTTT
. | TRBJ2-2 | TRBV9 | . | CASSPGHKNTGELFF | TGTGCCAGCAGCCCGGGACACAAGAACACCGGGGAGCTGTTTTTT
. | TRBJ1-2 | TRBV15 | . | CATSSEQSRGYTF | TGTGCCACCAGCAGCGAACAGTCAAGGGGCTACACCTTC
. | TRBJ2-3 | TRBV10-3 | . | CATGPGSTDTQYF | TGTGCCACCGGGCCGGGGTCCACAGATACGCAGTATTTT
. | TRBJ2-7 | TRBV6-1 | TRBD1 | CASTTGTGFGNEQYF | TGTGCCAGCACCACCGGGACAGGGTTCGGCAACGAGCAGTACTTC
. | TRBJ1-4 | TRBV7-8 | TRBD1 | CASSLAHRPVTGGEKLFF | TGTGCCAGCAGCTTAGCGCACAGGCCCGTGACAGGGGGTGAAAAACTGTTTTTT
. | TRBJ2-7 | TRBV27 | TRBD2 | CASSLSPAGVLDYEQYF | TGTGCCAGCAGTCTCTCCCCGGCGGGAGTATTAGACTACGAGCAGTACTTC
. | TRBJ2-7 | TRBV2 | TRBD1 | CASREGQASWYEQYF | TGTGCCAGCAGAGAGGGACAGGCGTCGTGGTACGAGCAGTACTTC
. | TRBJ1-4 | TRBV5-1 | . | CASSLATGGTAGNEKLFF | TGCGCCAGCAGCTTGGCCACCGGAGGGACGGCGGGAAATGAAAAACTGTTTTTT
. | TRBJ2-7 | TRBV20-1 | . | CRSGEFYEQYF | TGCAGGTCGGGAGAGTTCTACGAGCAGTACTTC
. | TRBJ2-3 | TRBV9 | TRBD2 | CASKSGSSTDTQYF | TGTGCCAGCAAGAGCGGGAGCAGCACAGATACGCAGTATTTT